One T cell receptor beta chain is described in this entry. Germline CDR1 is MNHEY and CDR2 is SMNVEV (reference sequence). Unmatched junction bases numbered 7, after V lost 5 bases and J lost 3 bases. The CDR3 consists of 16 residues. This entry is derived from a study of blood T cells in healthy people across ages. A J-beta primer mix and a sample-barcoded 5' primer were used in a second PCR of about 7 to 12 cycles. TCRdb analysed the 5' RACE reads with MiXCR anew, one entry per CDR3 protein. There are over 1.5 million distinct CDR3 sequences in the sample; about 49% occur only once, and roughly 2% lies in the top ten.

The J gene is TRBJ1-1, the V gene TRBV27; 12 bases map to TRBD1. Sequenced material: blood. The clonotype comes from a woman aged 40 to 50 in good health. In DNA form, the CDR3 reads TGTGCCAGCAGTACGGGACAGGGGGCGACTGACACTGAAGCTTTCTTT. It is translated as CASSTGQGATDTEAFF.